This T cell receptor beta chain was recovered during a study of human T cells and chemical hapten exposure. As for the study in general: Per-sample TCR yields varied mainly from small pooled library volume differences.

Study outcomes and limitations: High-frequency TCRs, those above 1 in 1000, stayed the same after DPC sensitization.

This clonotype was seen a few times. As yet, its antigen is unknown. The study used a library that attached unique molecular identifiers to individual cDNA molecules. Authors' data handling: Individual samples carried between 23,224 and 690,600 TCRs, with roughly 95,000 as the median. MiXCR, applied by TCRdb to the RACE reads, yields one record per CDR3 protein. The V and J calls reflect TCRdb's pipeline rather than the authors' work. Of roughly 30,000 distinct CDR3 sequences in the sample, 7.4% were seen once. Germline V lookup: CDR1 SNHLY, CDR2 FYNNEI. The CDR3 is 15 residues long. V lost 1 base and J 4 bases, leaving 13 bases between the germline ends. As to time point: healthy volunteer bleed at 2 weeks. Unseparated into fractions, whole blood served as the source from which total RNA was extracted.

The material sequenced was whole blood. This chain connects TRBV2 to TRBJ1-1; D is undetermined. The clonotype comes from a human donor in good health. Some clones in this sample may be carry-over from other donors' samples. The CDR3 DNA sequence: TGTGCCAGCAGTGAAGGGTCGGGTCGTCGCACTGAAGCTTTCTTT. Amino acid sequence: CASSEGSGRRTEAFF.